This record covers a single T cell receptor beta chain. It was with random hexamers that 0.5 to 1 ug RNA was reverse transcribed. TCR beta CDR3 was amplified by immunoSEQ covering 54 Vbeta and 13 Jbeta. TCRdb reprocessed the immunoSEQ multiplex PCR reads with MiXCR, giving one entry per CDR3 protein. Among some 110,000 distinct CDR3 sequences listed, approximately 95% were seen once. Germline V gene sequence: CDR1 SGHVS, CDR2 FQNEAQ. The CDR3 consists of 13 residues. V shed 3 bases and J shed 6 bases, with 9 bases lying between them. This sample is drawn from a study of CD8 T cells in Susac syndrome. Blood CD8+ and CD4+ T cells underwent high-throughput TCR beta sequencing. Relapsing-remitting disease, either stable or active, was present in the treatment-naive patients who were the multiple sclerosis controls. FACS enriched CD8+ TEMRA cells, while bulk CD8+ and CD4+ were negatively isolated.

The chain uses TRBV7-8 and TRBJ2-1; no reliable D call. Material for sequencing was CD8+ T cells from PBMCs. The receptor was isolated from a human donor with multiple sclerosis. The CDR3 sequence is CASSLALGNEQFF. CDR3 nucleotides: TGTGCCAGCAGCTTGGCTTTGGGCAATGAGCAGTTCTTC.